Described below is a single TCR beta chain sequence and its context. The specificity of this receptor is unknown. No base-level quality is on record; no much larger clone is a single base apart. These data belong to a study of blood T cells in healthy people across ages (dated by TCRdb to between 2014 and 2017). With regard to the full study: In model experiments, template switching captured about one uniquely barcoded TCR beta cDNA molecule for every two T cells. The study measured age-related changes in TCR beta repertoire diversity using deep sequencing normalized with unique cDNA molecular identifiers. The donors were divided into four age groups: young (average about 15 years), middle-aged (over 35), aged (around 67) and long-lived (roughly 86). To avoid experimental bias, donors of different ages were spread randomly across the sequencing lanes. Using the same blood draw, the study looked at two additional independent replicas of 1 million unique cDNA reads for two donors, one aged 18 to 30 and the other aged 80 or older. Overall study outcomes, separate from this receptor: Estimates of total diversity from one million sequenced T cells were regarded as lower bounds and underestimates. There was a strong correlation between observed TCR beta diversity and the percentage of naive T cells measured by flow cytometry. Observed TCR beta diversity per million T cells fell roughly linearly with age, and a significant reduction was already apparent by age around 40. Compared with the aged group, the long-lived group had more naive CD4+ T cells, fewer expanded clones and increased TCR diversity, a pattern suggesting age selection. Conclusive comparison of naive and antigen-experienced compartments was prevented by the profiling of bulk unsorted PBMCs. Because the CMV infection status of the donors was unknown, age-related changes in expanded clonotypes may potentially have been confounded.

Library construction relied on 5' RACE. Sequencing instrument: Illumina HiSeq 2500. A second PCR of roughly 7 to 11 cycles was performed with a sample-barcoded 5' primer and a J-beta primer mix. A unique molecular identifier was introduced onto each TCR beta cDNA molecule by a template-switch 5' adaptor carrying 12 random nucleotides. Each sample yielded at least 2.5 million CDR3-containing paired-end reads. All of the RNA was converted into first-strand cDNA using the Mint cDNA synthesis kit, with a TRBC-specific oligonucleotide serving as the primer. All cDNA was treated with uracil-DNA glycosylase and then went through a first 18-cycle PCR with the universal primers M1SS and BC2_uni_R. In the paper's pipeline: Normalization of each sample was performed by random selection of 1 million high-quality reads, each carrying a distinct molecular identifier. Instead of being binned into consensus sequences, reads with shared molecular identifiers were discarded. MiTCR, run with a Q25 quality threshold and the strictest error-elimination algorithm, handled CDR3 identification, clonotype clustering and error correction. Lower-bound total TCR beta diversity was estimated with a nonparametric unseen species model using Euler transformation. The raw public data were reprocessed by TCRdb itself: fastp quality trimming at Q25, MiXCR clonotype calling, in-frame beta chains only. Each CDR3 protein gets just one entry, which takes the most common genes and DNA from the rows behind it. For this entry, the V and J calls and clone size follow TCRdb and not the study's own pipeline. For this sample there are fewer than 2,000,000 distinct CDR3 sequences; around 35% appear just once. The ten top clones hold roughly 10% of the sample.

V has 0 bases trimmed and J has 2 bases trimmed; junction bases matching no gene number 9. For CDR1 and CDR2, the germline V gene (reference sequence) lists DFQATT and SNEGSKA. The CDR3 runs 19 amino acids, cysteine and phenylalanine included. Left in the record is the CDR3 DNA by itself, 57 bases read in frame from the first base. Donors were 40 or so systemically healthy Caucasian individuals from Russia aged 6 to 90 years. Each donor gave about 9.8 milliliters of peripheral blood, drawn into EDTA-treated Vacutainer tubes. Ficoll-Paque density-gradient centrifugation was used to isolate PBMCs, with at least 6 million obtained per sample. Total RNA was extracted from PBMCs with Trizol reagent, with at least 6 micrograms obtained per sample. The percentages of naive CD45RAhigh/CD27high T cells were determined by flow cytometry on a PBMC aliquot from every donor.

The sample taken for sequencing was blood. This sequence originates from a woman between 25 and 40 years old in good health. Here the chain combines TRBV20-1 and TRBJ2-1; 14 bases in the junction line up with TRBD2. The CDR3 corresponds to CSARDTLLGLAGAYNEQFF. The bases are TGCAGTGCTAGAGATACCCTCTTGGGACTAGCGGGAGCCTACAATGAGCAGTTCTTC.